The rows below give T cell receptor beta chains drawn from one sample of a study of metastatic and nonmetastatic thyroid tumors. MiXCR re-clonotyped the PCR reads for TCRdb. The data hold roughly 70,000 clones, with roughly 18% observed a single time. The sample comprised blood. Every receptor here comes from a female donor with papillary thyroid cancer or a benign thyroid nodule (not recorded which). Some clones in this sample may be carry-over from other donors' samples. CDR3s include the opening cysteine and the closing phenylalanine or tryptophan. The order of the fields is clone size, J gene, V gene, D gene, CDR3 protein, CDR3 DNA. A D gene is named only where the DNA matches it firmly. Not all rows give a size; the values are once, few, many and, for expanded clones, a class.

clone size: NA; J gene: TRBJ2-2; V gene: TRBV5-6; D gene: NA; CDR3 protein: CASSRGTTNTGELFF; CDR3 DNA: TGTGCCAGCAGCAGGGGGACAACGAACACCGGGGAGCTGTTTTTT
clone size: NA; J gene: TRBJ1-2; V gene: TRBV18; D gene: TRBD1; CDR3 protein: CASSLTGLDGYTF; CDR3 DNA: TGTGCCAGCTCACTGACAGGGTTGGATGGCTACACCTTC
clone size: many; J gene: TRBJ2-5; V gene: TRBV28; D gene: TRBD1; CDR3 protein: CASSLYTEGAAQYF; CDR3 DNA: TGTGCCAGCAGTTTATACACAGAGGGGGCGGCCCAGTACTTC
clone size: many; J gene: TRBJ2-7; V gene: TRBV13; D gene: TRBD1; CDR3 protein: CASSLAQGWGEQYF; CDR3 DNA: TGTGCCAGCAGCCTTGCACAGGGGTGGGGCGAGCAGTACTTC
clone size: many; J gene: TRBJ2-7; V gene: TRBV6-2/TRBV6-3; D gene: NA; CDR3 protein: CASSYKGVTGEQYF; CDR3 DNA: TGTGCCAGCAGTTACAAGGGAGTTACCGGGGAGCAGTACTTC
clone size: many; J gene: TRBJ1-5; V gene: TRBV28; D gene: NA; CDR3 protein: CASSLGQPKPQHF; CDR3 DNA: TGTGCCAGCAGTTTAGGCCAGCCGAAGCCCCAGCATTTT
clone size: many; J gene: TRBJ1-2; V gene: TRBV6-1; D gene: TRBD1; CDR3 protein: CASSRTTGTGHHYGYTF; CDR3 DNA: TGTGCCAGCAGTCGAACGACCGGGACAGGGCATCACTATGGCTACACCTTC
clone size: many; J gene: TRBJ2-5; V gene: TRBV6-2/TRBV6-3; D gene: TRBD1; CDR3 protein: CASSYGQGEETQYF; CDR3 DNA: TGTGCCAGCAGTTATGGTCAGGGGGAGGAGACCCAGTACTTC
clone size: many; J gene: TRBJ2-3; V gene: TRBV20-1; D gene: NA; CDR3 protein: CSARDLGGPTADTQYF; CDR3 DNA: TGCAGTGCTAGAGATCTCGGGGGACCCACAGCAGATACGCAGTATTTT
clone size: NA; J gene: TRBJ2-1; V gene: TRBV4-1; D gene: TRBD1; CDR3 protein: CASSPCGTGTYNEQFF; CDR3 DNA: TGCGCCAGCAGCCCATGTGGGACAGGGACCTACAATGAGCAGTTCTTC
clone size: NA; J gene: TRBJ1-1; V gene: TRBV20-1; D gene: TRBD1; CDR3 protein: CSARQQGAFTEAFF; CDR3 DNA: TGCAGTGCTAGACAACAGGGGGCGTTTACTGAAGCTTTCTTT
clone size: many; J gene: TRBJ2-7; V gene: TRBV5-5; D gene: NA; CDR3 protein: CASSLARGSYEQYF; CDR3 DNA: TGTGCCAGCAGCTTGGCCCGGGGCTCCTACGAGCAGTACTTC
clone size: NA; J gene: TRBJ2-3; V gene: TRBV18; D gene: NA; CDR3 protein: CASSPDLSTDTQYF; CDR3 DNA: TGTGCCAGCTCACCAGACCTTTCCACAGATACGCAGTATTTT
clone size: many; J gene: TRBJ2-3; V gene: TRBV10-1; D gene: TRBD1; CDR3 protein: CATSRYLPGQGVDTQYF; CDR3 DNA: TGCGCCACCAGCCGATACCTACCGGGACAGGGAGTAGATACGCAGTATTTT
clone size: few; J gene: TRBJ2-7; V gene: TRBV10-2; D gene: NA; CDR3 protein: CASSDPDFFGQYF; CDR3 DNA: TGCGCCAGCAGTGATCCGGACTTCTTCGGGCAGTACTTC
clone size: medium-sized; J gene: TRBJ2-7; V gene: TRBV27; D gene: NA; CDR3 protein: CASSPYKAGGAYEQYF; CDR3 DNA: TGTGCCAGCAGCCCTTATAAGGCAGGGGGGGCCTACGAGCAGTACTTC
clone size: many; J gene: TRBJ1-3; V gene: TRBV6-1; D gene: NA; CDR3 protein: CASNEWGQISGNTIYF; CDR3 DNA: TGTGCCAGCAATGAATGGGGACAAATCTCTGGAAACACCATATATTTT
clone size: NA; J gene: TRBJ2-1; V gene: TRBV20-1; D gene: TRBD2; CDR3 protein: CSAGGLAGVYNEQFF; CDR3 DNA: TGCAGTGCTGGGGGACTAGCGGGAGTCTACAATGAGCAGTTCTTC
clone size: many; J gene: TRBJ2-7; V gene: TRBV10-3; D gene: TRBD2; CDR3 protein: CAITSGIAGASFDEQYF; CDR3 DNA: TGTGCCATCACCTCCGGAATAGCGGGAGCCAGTTTCGACGAGCAGTACTTC
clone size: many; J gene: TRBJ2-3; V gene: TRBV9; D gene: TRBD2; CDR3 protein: CASSVVSGLADTDTQYF; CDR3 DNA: TGTGCCAGCAGCGTAGTAAGTGGTCTAGCGGACACAGATACGCAGTATTTT
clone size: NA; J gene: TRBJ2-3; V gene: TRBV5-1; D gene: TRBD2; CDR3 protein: CASSTVTSGATDTQYF; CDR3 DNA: TGCGCCAGCAGCACCGTGACTAGCGGGGCCACAGATACGCAGTATTTT
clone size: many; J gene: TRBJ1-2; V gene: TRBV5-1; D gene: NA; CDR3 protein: CASSDTGINYGYTF; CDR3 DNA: TGCGCCAGCAGCGACACAGGGATAAACTATGGCTACACCTTC
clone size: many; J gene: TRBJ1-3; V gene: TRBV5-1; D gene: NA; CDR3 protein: CASSLDASGNTIYF; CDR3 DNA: TGCGCCAGCAGCTTGGATGCGTCTGGAAACACCATATATTTT
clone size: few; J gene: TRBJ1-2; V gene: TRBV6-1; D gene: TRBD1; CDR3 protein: CASSEVDREGGYTF; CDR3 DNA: TGTGCCAGCAGTGAAGTAGACAGGGAAGGTGGCTACACCTTC
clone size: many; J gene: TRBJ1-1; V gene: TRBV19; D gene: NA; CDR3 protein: CASGWTEAFF; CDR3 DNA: TGTGCCTCCGGGTGGACTGAAGCTTTCTTT
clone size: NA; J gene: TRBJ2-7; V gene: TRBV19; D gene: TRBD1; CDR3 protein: CASSSWDRSYEQYF; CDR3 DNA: TGTGCCAGTAGTTCCTGGGACAGGTCCTACGAGCAGTACTTC
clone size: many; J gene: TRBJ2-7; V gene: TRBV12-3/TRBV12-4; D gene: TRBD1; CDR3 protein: CASSASWTGYMDEQYF; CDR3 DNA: TGTGCCAGCAGTGCCTCCTGGACAGGGTATATGGACGAGCAGTACTTC
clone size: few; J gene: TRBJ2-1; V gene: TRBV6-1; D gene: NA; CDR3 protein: CASSSLRDPNEQFF; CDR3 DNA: TGTGCCAGCAGTTCCCTCCGGGACCCCAATGAGCAGTTCTTC
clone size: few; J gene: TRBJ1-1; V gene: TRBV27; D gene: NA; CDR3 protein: CASNSLTEAFF; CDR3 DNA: TGTGCCAGCAATTCTCTAACGGAAGCTTTCTTT
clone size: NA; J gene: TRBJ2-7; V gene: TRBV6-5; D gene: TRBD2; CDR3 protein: CASSYSTSGSPYEQYF; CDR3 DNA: TGTGCCAGCAGTTACTCTACTAGCGGGAGTCCCTACGAGCAGTACTTC
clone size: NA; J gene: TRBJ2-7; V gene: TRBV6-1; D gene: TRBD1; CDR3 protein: CASSLDRGRYEQYF; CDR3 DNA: TGTGCCAGCAGTTTGGACAGGGGACGCTACGAGCAGTACTTC
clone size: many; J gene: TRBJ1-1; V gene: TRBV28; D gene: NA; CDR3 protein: CASSFQGEAFF; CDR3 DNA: TGTGCCAGCAGTTTCCAGGGGGAAGCTTTCTTT
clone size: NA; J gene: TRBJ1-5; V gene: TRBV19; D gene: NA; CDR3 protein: CASSKGKGNKPQHF; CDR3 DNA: TGTGCCAGTAGTAAAGGGAAAGGCAATAAGCCCCAGCATTTT
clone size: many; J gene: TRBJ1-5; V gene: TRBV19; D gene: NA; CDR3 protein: CASSPSGGQPQHF; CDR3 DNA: TGTGCCAGTAGTCCCTCGGGTGGTCAGCCCCAGCATTTT
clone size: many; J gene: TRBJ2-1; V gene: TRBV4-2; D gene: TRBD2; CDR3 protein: CASSQGGTSVSNEQFF; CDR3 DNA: TGTGCCAGCAGCCAGGGCGGGACTAGCGTATCAAATGAGCAGTTCTTC
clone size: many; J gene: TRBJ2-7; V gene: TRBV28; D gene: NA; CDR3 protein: CASREDYYEQYF; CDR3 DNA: TGTGCCAGCAGAGAAGACTACTACGAGCAGTACTTC
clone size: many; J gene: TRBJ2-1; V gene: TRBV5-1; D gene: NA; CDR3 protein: CASSFPGTSGNEQFF; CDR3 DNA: TGCGCCAGCAGCTTTCCCGGGACGAGCGGAAATGAGCAGTTCTTC
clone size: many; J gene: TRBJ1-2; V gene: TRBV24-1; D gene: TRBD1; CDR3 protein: CATAQGVGNYGYTF; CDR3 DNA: TGTGCCACTGCACAGGGGGTTGGTAACTATGGCTACACCTTC